Below, 31 T cell receptor beta chains from the same sample are listed, as sequenced in a study of cytomegalovirus exposure and HLA in healthy donors. PCR primers comprised 60 Vbeta and 13 Jbeta primers. Sequenced by immunoSEQ multiplex PCR; TCRdb stores in-frame clones only, minus some. The sample contains 150,000 to 250,000 clones, approximately 85% of which appear only once. Material: PBMCs. Receptors were obtained from a woman aged 45-60 years in good health and CMV-seropositive.

The J gene is TRBJ1-1, the V gene TRBV7-3, with D possibly being TRBD1 (6 bases). V lost 0 bases to trimming and J lost 3 bases, with 11 bases between them. The CDR3 sequence is 15 residues long. Germline CDR1 is SGHTA and CDR2 is FQGTGA. For the CDR3, the DNA is TGTGCCAGCAGCTTAACAGGGGGTAGGGACACTGAAGCTTTCTTT. Protein: CASSLTGGRDTEAFF.

The chain is built from TRBV4-2 and TRBJ2-5, with 8 nucleotides matching TRBD2. The CDR3 runs to 18 residues. In germline, CDR1 is LGHNA, CDR2 YNFKEQ. V lost 0 bases and J lost 1; bases outside the gene matches: 10. CDR3 region: CASSQDGTSLAAQETQYF. Here the CDR3 DNA reads TGTGCCAGCAGCCAAGATGGAACCTCACTAGCGGCCCAAGAGACCCAGTACTTC.

The rearrangement joins TRBV6-1 to TRBJ2-2, with a possible D match to TRBD2 (5 bases). V gave up 1 base and J gave up 5 bases, with 5 bases separating them. The CDR3 runs to 13 residues. Germline loops: CDR1 MNHNS, CDR2 SASEGT. This CDR3 reads CASSEVATGELFF. Here the CDR3 DNA reads TGTGCCAGCAGTGAAGTAGCGACCGGGGAGCTGTTTTTT.

This chain links TRBV29-1 with TRBJ2-7, with D maybe TRBD2 (6 bases). The CDR3 runs 14 residues. Germline V gene sequence: CDR1 SQVTM, CDR2 ANQGSEA. With 4 bases removed from V and 5 bases from J, the gap between germline ends came to 18 bases. The CDR3 loop is CSVGPSGVGNEQYF. The CDR3 nucleotides are TGCAGCGTTGGCCCCTCGGGGGTGGGTAACGAGCAGTACTTC.

The table lists this clone with a few counts. The chain has TRBV5-6 and TRBJ2-5; no reliable D call. This CDR3 has 13 residues. Trimming stripped 0 bases from V and 4 bases from J, with 7 bases between. The germline gives CDR1 SGHDT, CDR2 YYEEEE. CDR3 DNA: TGTGCCAGCAGCTTGGAACGAGCAGAGACCCAGTACTTC. Its protein is CASSLERAETQYF.

The chain has TRBV6-1 and TRBJ2-1; possibly TRBD1 for D (6 bases). Per the germline V gene, CDR1 is MNHNS and CDR2 is SASEGT. V dropped 8 bases and J dropped 8 bases, with 22 bases sitting between them. The CDR3 totals 15 residues. The CDR3 nucleotides read TGTGCCAGCTCATCGGAATTCACAGGGCTCCATGAGCAGTTCTTC. This encodes CASSSEFTGLHEQFF.

Notes on this clone: An end of the junction does not agree with germline; a read error may underlie this. V is TRBV5-4 and J is TRBJ2-6; a weak D match, TRBD1 (5 bases). From germline, CDR1 is SGHNT and CDR2 YYREEE (reference sequence). This CDR3 comprises 14 residues. CDR3 sequence reads: CASSTRSGANGLTF. The CDR3 DNA sequence: TGTGCCAGCAGCACCCGCTCTGGGGCCAACGGCCTGACTTTC. Variable domain in full (rest from reference TRBV5-4 and TRBJ2-6): ETGVTQSPTHLIKTRGQQVTLRCSSQSGHNTVSWYQQALGQGPQFIFQYYREEENGRGNFPPRFSGLQFPNYSSELNVNALELDDSALYLCASSTRSGANGLTFGAGSRLTVL.

This chain uses TRBV6-5 with TRBJ1-4; D is ambiguous. The CDR3 extends over 15 amino acids. Germline V gene lookup returns CDR1 MNHEY and CDR2 SVGAGI. Trimming removed 2 bases from V and 6 bases from J, with 13 bases in between. CDR3 sequence: CASSYIGVVHEKLFF. DNA of the CDR3: TGTGCCAGCAGTTACATCGGGGTCGTCCATGAAAAACTGTTTTTT.

Note on this clone: An end of the junction does not agree with germline; a read error may underlie this. The chain joins TRBV6-1 to TRBJ1-2; D ambiguous. CDR1 is MNHNS, CDR2 SASEGT, per germline. The CDR3 loop spans 15 amino acids. CDR3 loop: CASSEFGLGDYGYTF. The CDR3 DNA is TGTGCCAGCAGTGAATTTGGGTTAGGAGACTACGGCTACACCTTC.

The chain's CDR3 is CASRGASNTGELFF. The CDR3 DNA is TGTGCCAGCAGGGGGGCTTCGAACACCGGGGAGCTGTTTTTT. The chain links TRBV2 to TRBJ2-2; perhaps TRBD1 as D (6 bases). V shed 6 bases and J shed 0 bases, with 8 bases lying between them. Per the germline V gene, CDR1 is SNHLY and CDR2 is FYNNEI. The CDR3 spans 14 residues.

The chain couples TRBV5-1 to TRBJ2-7; 7 positions agree with TRBD1. Germline assignment: CDR1 SGHRS and CDR2 YFSETQ. The CDR3 loop spans 13 amino acids. With 3 bases clipped from V and 6 bases from J, the junction kept 6 bases outside the gene matches. DNA for the CDR3: TGCGCCAGCAGCTCGACAGGGTTGGCCGAGCAGTACTTC. Translating it yields CASSSTGLAEQYF.

The V gene is TRBV30, the J gene TRBJ2-7, with unresolved D. CDR1 and CDR2 (germline): GTSNPN, SVGIG (reference sequence). V was pared by 2 bases and J by 4 bases, with 6 bases between. The CDR3 spans 11 residues. CDR3 sequence (DNA): TGTGCCTGGAGTACGACATACGAGCAGTACTTC. Translated: CAWSTTYEQYF.

Regarding this clone: Its ends do not fully match the called genes, so a read error is possible. J is TRBJ2-7 and V is TRBV28; D is ambiguous. The length of the CDR3 is 8 residues. CDR1 MDHEN and CDR2 SYDVKM come from the germline V gene. The CDR3 DNA reads as TGTGCCAGCAGCCGGAACAGATTC. It encodes CASSRNRF.

The chain carries TRBV7-6 and TRBJ2-1; D is perhaps TRBD1 (5 bases). V dropped 5 bases and J dropped 5 bases, with 10 bases sitting between them. Looked up from germline, CDR1 is SGHVS and CDR2 is FNYEAQ. CDR3 length: 13 amino acids. The DNA of the CDR3 is TGTGCCAGCAGCGCCCCGACAGACAATGAGCAGTTCTTC. Translation: CASSAPTDNEQFF.

This sequence joins TRBV29-1 and TRBJ2-3, with TRBD2 identical over 12 bases. CDR1 is SQVTM, CDR2 ANQGSEA, per germline. The CDR3 spans 16 residues. The V gene end was trimmed by 7 bases and the J gene end by 2 bases; junction bases not matched to a gene: 10. The CDR3 nucleotides are TGCAGCGGGCAAGGGCTAGCGGGGGGGTACACAGATACGCAGTATTTT. Translating it yields CSGQGLAGGYTDTQYF.

This chain uses TRBV6-1 with TRBJ1-6; TRBD1 matches 9 bases. The CDR3 is 15 amino acids. V gave up 8 bases and J gave up 10 bases; unmatched junction bases: 12. Germline CDR1 is MNHNS and CDR2 is SASEGT. CDR3 residues: CASGRGTGLTSPLHF. The CDR3 DNA follows: TGTGCCAGCGGGCGCGGGACAGGGTTGACCTCACCCCTCCACTTT.

The CDR3 region is CASSPPGGRDGYTF. CDR3 coding DNA: TGTGCCAGCAGCCCGCCGGGGGGCAGGGATGGCTACACCTTC. The rearrangement uses TRBV7-8 and TRBJ1-2, with D possibly TRBD1 on 6 matching bases. V lost 5 bases and J lost 6, with 16 bases in between. This CDR3 spans 14 amino acids. Germline CDR1 reads SGHVS; CDR2 reads FQNEAQ.

The chain couples TRBV10-3 to TRBJ2-5; a possible D gene is TRBD2 (6 bases). CDR1 is ENHRY, CDR2 SYGVKD, per germline. V was shortened by 0 bases and J by 4 bases, with 6 bases between the two germline ends. There are 13 residues in the CDR3. Here the CDR3 reads CAISESEGETQYF. The DNA of the CDR3 is TGTGCCATCAGTGAGTCGGAGGGAGAGACCCAGTACTTC.

The chain couples TRBV6-4 to TRBJ1-1; no clear D gene. Trimming left V 3 bases short and J 4 bases short, with 12 bases between. CDR1 MRHNA and CDR2 SNTAGT come from the germline V gene. The CDR3 consists of 14 residues. The CDR3 bases are TGTGCCAGCAGTGAGTCCCCACAGAGCACTGAAGCTTTCTTT. This encodes CASSESPQSTEAFF.

This clone was picked up a small number of times. The chain's CDR3 is CASSNRVHQETQYF. In DNA form, the CDR3 reads TGTGCCAGTAGTAACAGGGTTCACCAAGAGACCCAGTACTTC. V is TRBV19 and J is TRBJ2-5, with TRBD1 as a possible D gene (6 bases). Looked up from germline, CDR1 is LNHDA and CDR2 is SQIVND (reference sequence). This CDR3 spans 14 amino acids. Trimming cost V 4 bases and J 0 bases, with 9 bases left between them.

The chain employs TRBV4-1 and TRBJ1-4; 9 bases align to TRBD1. The germline V gene encodes CDR1 MGHRA and CDR2 YSYEKL. Trimming took 4 bases from V and 7 from J; bases not matched to a gene: 7. The CDR3 runs 15 residues. CDR3 coding DNA: TGCGCCAGCAGCCGAGGGACAGGGTTTGGTGAAAAACTGTTTTTT. Translating gives CASSRGTGFGEKLFF.

This clone was counted a few times. The V call is TRBV4-3, the J call TRBJ1-2; 9 bases are shared with TRBD1. Germline assignment: CDR1 LGHNA and CDR2 YSLEER. The CDR3 is 14 residues long. J gave up 5 bases and V 4 bases, and 5 bases lay outside the gene matches. As DNA, the CDR3 is TGCGCCAGCAGCCTGACGACAGGGGGATATGGCTACACCTTC. It codes for CASSLTTGGYGYTF.

V gene TRBV15 combines with J gene TRBJ2-7; perhaps TRBD1 as D (5 bases). The length of the CDR3 is 14 residues. The V gene lost 0 bases and the J gene lost 9 bases, with 15 bases spanning the gap. Germline V gene sequence: CDR1 LNHNV, CDR2 YYDKDF (reference sequence). CDR3 region: CATSRDLEQGGQYF. Here the CDR3 DNA reads TGTGCCACCAGCAGAGATCTGGAGCAGGGCGGGCAGTACTTC. The full variable domain, completed using reference TRBV15 and TRBJ2-7, is DAMVIQNPRYQVTQFGKPVTLSCSQTLNHNVMYWYQQKSSQAPKLLFHYYDKDFNNEADTPDNFQSRRPNTSFCFLDIRSPGLGDTAMYLCATSRDLEQGGQYFGPGTRLTVT.

The V call is TRBV4-1, the J call TRBJ2-2; the D gene is possibly TRBD2 (5 bases). The CDR3 sequence is 16 residues long. Germline CDR1 is MGHRA and CDR2 is YSYEKL. Trimming stripped 2 bases from V and 0 bases from J, with 10 bases between. CDR3 sequence: CASSQSTRANTGELFF. CDR3 nucleotide sequence: TGCGCCAGCAGCCAATCGACGCGGGCGAACACCGGGGAGCTGTTTTTT.

This clone was observed a single time. The V and J genes are TRBV5-1 and TRBJ2-7; 8 bases map to TRBD1. The CDR3 consists of 15 residues. J lost 2 bases, V lost 4 bases, and 8 bases had no gene match. Per the germline V gene, CDR1 is SGHRS and CDR2 is YFSETQ. The CDR3: CASSKERTGPYEQYF. For the CDR3, the DNA is TGCGCCAGCAGCAAAGAGCGGACAGGGCCCTACGAGCAGTACTTC. The complete variable domain, with remaining parts taken from reference TRBV5-1 and TRBJ2-7, reads KAGVTQTPRYLIKTRGQQVTLSCSPISGHRSVSWYQQTPGQGLQFLFEYFSETQRNKGNFPGRFSGRQFSNSRSEMNVSTLELGDSALYLCASSKERTGPYEQYFGPGTRLTVT.

The rearrangement joins TRBV19 to TRBJ1-2; weak D call: TRBD1 (5 bases). The CDR3 consists of 15 residues. With 5 bases removed from V and 0 bases from J, the gap between germline ends came to 13 bases. Germline V gene sequence: CDR1 LNHDA, CDR2 SQIVND (reference sequence). This chain's CDR3 is CASSPQGRSNYGYTF. The CDR3 bases are TGTGCCAGTAGTCCCCAGGGCAGATCTAACTATGGCTACACCTTC.

The chain carries TRBV15 and TRBJ2-1; 7 bases match TRBD1. The CDR3 spans 18 residues. The V gene end was trimmed by 5 bases and the J gene end by 5 bases; junction bases not matched to a gene: 18. The V gene's germline CDR1 is LNHNV and CDR2 YYDKDF (reference sequence). CDR3 loop: CATSPRAFRDRANNEQFF. CDR3 nucleotide sequence: TGTGCCACCAGCCCTCGCGCTTTCCGCGACAGGGCTAACAATGAGCAGTTCTTC.

This chain joins TRBV23-1 and TRBJ2-7; the match to TRBD2 covers 10 bases. TRBV23-1 is sorted into the ORF group, with uncertain function. With V trimmed by 0 bases and J by 4 bases, 9 bases remained unmatched. The CDR3 runs to 17 residues. CDR3 DNA sequence: TGCGCCAGCAGTCAATCGGGGACTAGCGAAGATAGGTACGAGCAGTACTTC. Protein product: CASSQSGTSEDRYEQYF.

This clone has only a few counts. The CDR3, as DNA: TGTGCCAGCAGGGGAGCCCTGGGGCCCCAGCATTTT. Translation gives CASRGALGPQHF. This rearrangement joins TRBV28 to TRBJ1-5, with D unresolved. The CDR3 is 12 amino acids. CDR1 and CDR2 (germline): MDHEN, SYDVKM. With 6 bases removed from V and 9 bases from J, the gap between germline ends came to 12 bases.

On this clone: Since the CDR3 does not end with the conserved phenylalanine or tryptophan, this likely comes from a read error. The gene calls are TRBV11-2 and TRBJ2-7, with D possibly TRBD1 on 6 matching bases. CDR1 is SGHAT and CDR2 is FQNNGV in the germline V gene. Between the trimmed V and J ends, which lost 0 bases and 1 base, there was a span of 19 bases. This CDR3 region has 18 residues. The CDR3 protein is CASSLDRGTIQGSYEQYL. The CDR3 nucleotides are TGTGCCAGCAGCTTAGATCGTGGGACCATCCAGGGGTCCTACGAGCAGTACCTC.

The rearrangement joins TRBV10-3 to TRBJ1-3; no definite D call. This CDR3 has 16 residues. Looked up from germline, CDR1 is ENHRY and CDR2 is SYGVKD. The V end was cut by 1 base, the J end by 2 bases, with 12 bases between. The CDR3 sequence: CAISELEPPTGNTIYF. CDR3 DNA: TGTGCCATCAGTGAGTTAGAACCACCAACTGGAAACACCATATATTTT.